This note documents a single TCR beta chain sequence. This clone was observed a single time. The antigen it recognizes is unknown. The sample holds no much larger clone one base away, and base qualities are not on file. CDR1 and CDR2, looked up from the germline V gene (reference sequence), are MNHEY and SMNVEV. Trimmed from V: 4 bases; trimmed from J: 5 bases; junction bases lacking a gene match: 11. Measured from the cysteine to the phenylalanine, the CDR3 is 17 residues long. This entry keeps only the CDR3 DNA: 51 bases, framed from base 1. The data were obtained in a study of control samples from healthy donors and cancer patients (dated by TCRdb to the early 2020s). The method behind the library was the immunoSEQ multiplex PCR assay. Entries here come from immuneACCESS through TCRdb and include only in-frame sequences with V and J called. Some clones fail to appear in such tables; in the studies checked, an unresolved V gene covers under half of the shortfall, and the cause of the remainder is unknown. In all, the sample holds some 74,000 clones, and nearly 85% of those were seen once. Around a sixth of the sample comes from the top ten.

This TCR derives from a man in his 60s in good health. The sequence joins TRBV27 to TRBJ2-7; 13 middle bases align to TRBD2. Sequences were obtained from blood. The nucleotide sequence is TGTGCCAGCAGTTCGCCGGGACTAGCGGGATGGGCCCACGAGCAGTACTTC. This encodes CASSSPGLAGWAHEQYF.